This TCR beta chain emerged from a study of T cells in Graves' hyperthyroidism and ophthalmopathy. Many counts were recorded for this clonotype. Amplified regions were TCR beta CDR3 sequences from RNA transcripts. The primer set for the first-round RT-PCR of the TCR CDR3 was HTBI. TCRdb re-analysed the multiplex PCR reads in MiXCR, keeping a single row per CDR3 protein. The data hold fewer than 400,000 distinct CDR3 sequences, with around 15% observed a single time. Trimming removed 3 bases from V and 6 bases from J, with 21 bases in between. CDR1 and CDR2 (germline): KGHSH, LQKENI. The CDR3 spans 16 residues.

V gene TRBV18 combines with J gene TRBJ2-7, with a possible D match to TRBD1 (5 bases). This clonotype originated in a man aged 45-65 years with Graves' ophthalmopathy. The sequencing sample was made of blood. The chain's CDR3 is CASSPYMGRLTREQYF. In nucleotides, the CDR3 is TGTGCCAGCTCACCGTACATGGGGCGCTTGACCCGCGAGCAGTACTTC.